This T cell receptor (beta chain) was observed in a study of CD8 T cells in Susac syndrome. Whole-study results and caveats: It was acknowledged in the study that the number of individuals who were included in its TCR sequencing and HLA analysis was relatively small.

The V and J ends lost 2 bases and 1 base respectively, with 5 bases between them. The CDR3 is 13 amino acids. CDR1 is SGHAT and CDR2 is FQNNGV in the germline V gene. With respect to this clonotype: Its antigen is still unknown.

TCR beta was sequenced from blood CD8+ and CD4+ T cells. It was negative isolation that provided the CD8+ and CD4+ T cells, whereas TEMRA cells were enriched by FACS. Random hexamers were used to reverse transcribe an amount of about 0.5 to 1 ug RNA. Across 54 Vbeta and 13 Jbeta, immunoSEQ multiplex PCR amplified TCR beta CDR3. TCRdb itself ran the immunoSEQ multiplex PCR reads through MiXCR, one entry per CDR3 protein. The sample lists about 21,000 distinct CDR3 sequences; more than 85% were seen once. The clonotype originates from a human donor in good health. The sequenced material came from CD8+ T cells from PBMCs. This rearrangement joins TRBV11-2 to TRBJ1-1; no firm D call. CDR3 region: CASSLRTNTEAFF. CDR3 sequence (DNA): TGTGCCAGCAGCTTACGCACGAACACTGAAGCTTTCTTT.